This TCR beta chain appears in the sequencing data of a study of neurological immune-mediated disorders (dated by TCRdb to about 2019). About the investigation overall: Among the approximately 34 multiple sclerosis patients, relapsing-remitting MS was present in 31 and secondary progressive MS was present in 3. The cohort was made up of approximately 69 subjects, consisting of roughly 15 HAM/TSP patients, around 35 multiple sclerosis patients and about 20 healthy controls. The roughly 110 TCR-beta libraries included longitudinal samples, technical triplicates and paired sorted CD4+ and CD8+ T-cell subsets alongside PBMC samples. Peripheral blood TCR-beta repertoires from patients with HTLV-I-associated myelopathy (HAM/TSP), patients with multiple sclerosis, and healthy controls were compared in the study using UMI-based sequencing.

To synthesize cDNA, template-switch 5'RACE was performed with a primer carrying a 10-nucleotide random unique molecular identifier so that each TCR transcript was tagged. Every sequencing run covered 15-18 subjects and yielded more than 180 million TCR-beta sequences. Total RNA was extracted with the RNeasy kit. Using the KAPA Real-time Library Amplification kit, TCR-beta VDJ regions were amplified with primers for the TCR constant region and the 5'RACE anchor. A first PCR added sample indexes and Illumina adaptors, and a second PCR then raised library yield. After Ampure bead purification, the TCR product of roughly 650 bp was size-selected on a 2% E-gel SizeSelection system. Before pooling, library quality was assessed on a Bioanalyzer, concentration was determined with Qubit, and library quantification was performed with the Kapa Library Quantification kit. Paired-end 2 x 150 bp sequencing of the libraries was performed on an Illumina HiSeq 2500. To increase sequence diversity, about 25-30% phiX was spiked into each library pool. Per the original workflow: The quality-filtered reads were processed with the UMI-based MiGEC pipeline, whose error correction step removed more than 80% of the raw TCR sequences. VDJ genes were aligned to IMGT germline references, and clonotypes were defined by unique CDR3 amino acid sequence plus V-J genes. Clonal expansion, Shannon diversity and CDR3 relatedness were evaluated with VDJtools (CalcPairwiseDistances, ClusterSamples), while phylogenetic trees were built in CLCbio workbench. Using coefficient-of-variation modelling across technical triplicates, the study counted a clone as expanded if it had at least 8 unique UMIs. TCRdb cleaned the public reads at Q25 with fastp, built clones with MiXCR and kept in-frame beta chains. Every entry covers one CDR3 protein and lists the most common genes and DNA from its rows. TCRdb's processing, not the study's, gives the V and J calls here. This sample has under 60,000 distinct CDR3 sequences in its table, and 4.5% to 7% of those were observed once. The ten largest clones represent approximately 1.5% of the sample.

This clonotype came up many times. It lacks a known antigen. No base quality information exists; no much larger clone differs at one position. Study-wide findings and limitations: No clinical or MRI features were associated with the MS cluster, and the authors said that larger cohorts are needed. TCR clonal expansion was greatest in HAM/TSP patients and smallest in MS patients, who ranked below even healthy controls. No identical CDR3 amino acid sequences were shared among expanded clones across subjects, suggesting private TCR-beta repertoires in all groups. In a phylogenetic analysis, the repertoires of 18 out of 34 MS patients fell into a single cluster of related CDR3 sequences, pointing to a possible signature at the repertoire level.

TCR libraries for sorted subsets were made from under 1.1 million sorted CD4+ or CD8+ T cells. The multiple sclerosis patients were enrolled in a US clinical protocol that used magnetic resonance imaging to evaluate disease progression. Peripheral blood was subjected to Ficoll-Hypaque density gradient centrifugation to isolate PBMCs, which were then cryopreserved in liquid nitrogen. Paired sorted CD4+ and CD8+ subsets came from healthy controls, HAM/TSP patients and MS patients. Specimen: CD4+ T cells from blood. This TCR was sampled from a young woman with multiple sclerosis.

The DNA sequence reads TGTGCCAGCACCCCTGGGGGAGAGGGTGAAGCTTTCTTT. This gives the protein CASTPGGEGEAFF. Recombination joined TRBV9 with TRBJ1-1; TRBD1 is perhaps the D gene, given 5 matching bases. V lost 6 bases and J lost 7 bases; the stretch between them is 16 bases long. CDR1 and CDR2 were assigned from the germline V gene as SGDLS and YYNGEE. The CDR3 spans 13 residues, from the cysteine through the phenylalanine. Only CDR3 DNA is held: 39 bases, read in frame from base 1.